Presented here are 9 T cell receptor beta chains from one specimen sequenced in a study of metastatic and nonmetastatic thyroid tumors. Each patient went into thyroid surgery without having received any treatment. TCRdb re-called clones via MiXCR from the PCR reads. The repertoire holds about 40,000 clones, with approximately 17% as singletons. Sequenced sample: tumor tissue. These receptors all come from a female donor with papillary thyroid cancer or a benign thyroid nodule (not recorded which). Some clones in this sample may be carry-over from other donors' samples.

This clone was recorded at least ten times. The gene calls are TRBV4-2 and TRBJ1-6; D is uncertain. This CDR3 contains 13 residues. Germline lookup yields CDR1 LGHNA and CDR2 YNFKEQ. Trimming stripped 1 base from V and 7 bases from J, with 5 bases between. The CDR3 protein is CASSQGENSPLHF. The DNA of the CDR3 is TGTGCCAGCAGCCAAGGTGAAAATTCACCCCTCCACTTT.

This clone was counted many times. This chain links TRBV9 with TRBJ2-2; tentatively, D is TRBD1 or TRBD2 (6 bases each). The CDR3 totals 14 residues. Germline CDR1 and CDR2: SGDLS and YYNGEE. V was trimmed by 7 bases and J by 0 bases, leaving 10 bases between them. The CDR3 DNA reads as TGTGCCAGCCGGGGGCTAGCGAACACCGGGGAGCTGTTTTTT. Translating gives CASRGLANTGELFF.

The chain links TRBV5-1 to TRBJ1-3; maybe TRBD1 (5 bases). This CDR3 is 14 amino acids long. Looked up from germline, CDR1 is SGHRS and CDR2 is YFSETQ. V was trimmed by 4 bases and J by 1 base, leaving 9 bases between them. CDR3 protein: CASSEGNSGNTIYF. The CDR3 nucleotides are TGCGCCAGCAGCGAGGGGAATTCTGGAAACACCATATATTTT.

This clone showed up many times. A much larger clone is a single base away; this may be a read error. The gene calls are TRBV30 and TRBJ1-3; no definite D call. The CDR3 covers 13 residues. Trimming shortened V by 0 bases and J by 2 bases, and 5 bases separated the two germline ends. The germline V gene has CDR1 GTSNPN and CDR2 SVGIG (reference sequence). DNA of the CDR3: TGTGCCTGGAGTGTTACCCCTGGAAACACCATATATTTT. This translates into CAWSVTPGNTIYF.

This clone has a count of ten or more. The chain has TRBV19 and TRBJ1-5; no firm D call. Trimming cost V 7 bases and J 4 bases, with 17 bases left between them. Germline V CDR1 and CDR2: LNHDA, SQIVND (reference sequence). This CDR3 contains 15 residues. This CDR3 is CASTPPPGWNQPQHF. The CDR3 coding sequence is TGTGCCAGTACCCCCCCCCCGGGTTGGAATCAGCCCCAGCATTTT.

This clone was recorded at least ten times. A much more abundant neighbour one base away suggests this may be a read error. The rearrangement links TRBV2 to TRBJ2-7; D uncertain. The CDR3 has 12 amino acids. CDR1 is SNHLY and CDR2 is FYNNEI in the germline V gene. V shed 7 bases and J shed 2 bases, with 9 bases lying between them. The CDR3 protein is CASKYGPYEQYF. The CDR3 DNA sequence: TGTGCCAGCAAGTACGGACCCTACGAGCAGTACTTC. The variable domain in full, with the rest retrieved from reference TRBV2 and TRBJ2-7, is EPEVTQTPSHQVTQMGQEVILRCVPISNHLYFYWYRQILGQKVEFLVSFYNNEISEKSEIFDDQFSVERPDGSNFTLKIRSTKLEDSAMYFCASKYGPYEQYFGPGTRLTVT.

The V call is TRBV6-5, the J call TRBJ2-3; the D is unclear. This CDR3 region has 16 residues. CDR1 and CDR2 (germline): MNHEY, SVGAGI. The V end lost 2 bases, the J end lost 2 bases, and 14 bases lay between the germline ends. CDR3 region: CASSYPPLTDTDTQYF. The CDR3 DNA is TGTGCCAGCAGTTACCCGCCTCTGACGGACACAGATACGCAGTATTTT.

This clone was observed a handful of times. This chain joins TRBV19 and TRBJ1-5; 9 positions agree with TRBD1. CDR1 is LNHDA, CDR2 SQIVND, per germline (reference sequence). Germline trimming cut 6 bases from V and 1 base from J; bases unmatched to any gene: 4. This CDR3 contains 15 residues. The CDR3, as DNA: TGTGCCAGTAGGGACAGGGGCTTAAGCAATCAGCCCCAGCATTTT. It codes for CASRDRGLSNQPQHF.

In the case of this clone: This could be a read error, since a much larger clone is one nucleotide away. The gene calls are TRBV29-1 and TRBJ2-5, with 9 positions matching TRBD1. Germline V gene lookup returns CDR1 SQVTM and CDR2 ANQGSEA. The CDR3 runs to 11 residues. CDR3 protein: CIGGQGETQYF. The CDR3 DNA reads as TGCATCGGAGGACAGGGGGAGACCCAGTACTTC.